A single sample is the source of the 18 T cell receptor beta chains below, sequenced in a study of OX40 agonist ivuxolimab in advanced cancers. The table came from immunoSEQ multiplex PCR; TCRdb's copy has only in-frame clones and leaves some out. Of approximately 25,000 clones in the sample, approximately 86% were seen once. This material consisted of CD4+ or CD8+ T cells sorted from blood, taken in a trial of the OX40 agonist ivuxolimab. These receptors were taken from an adult with an advanced solid tumor such as melanoma, head and neck, liver or kidney cancer.

This clone appeared a single time. The CDR3 DNA follows: TGTGCCAGGATCCAAGGGGCACTAGCGGGACCGACAACGGATAAGTACGAGCAGTACTTC. Its protein is CARIQGALAGPTTDKYEQYF. The rearrangement uses TRBV19 and TRBJ2-7, with 10 nucleotides matching TRBD2. This CDR3 comprises 20 residues. V dropped 9 bases and J dropped 4; count of bases not matched to a gene: 27. Germline loops: CDR1 LNHDA, CDR2 SQIVND (reference sequence).

The chain recombines TRBV20-1 with TRBJ2-7; 8 bases line up with TRBD1. There are 11 residues in the CDR3. Germline CDR1 DFQATT, CDR2 SNEGSKA (reference sequence). Trimming removed 6 bases from V and 7 bases from J; junction bases left unmatched: 5. CDR3 loop: CSARTGIEQYF. Here the CDR3 DNA reads TGCAGTGCGAGGACAGGGATAGAGCAGTACTTC.

Of note for this clone: Compared with germline, one end of the junction differs, possibly owing to a read error. V gene TRBV6-6 combines with J gene TRBJ1-5; the D is unclear. This CDR3 comprises 15 residues. From germline, CDR1 is MNHNY and CDR2 SVGAGI (reference sequence). The CDR3 loop is CVSSYPPGSNQPQHF. The DNA for the CDR3 is TGTGTCAGCAGTTACCCCCCGGGTAGCAATCAGCCCCAGCATTTT.

The chain is built from TRBV18 and TRBJ2-1; 13 bases agree with TRBD2. Germline V gene sequence: CDR1 KGHSH, CDR2 LQKENI. This CDR3 is built from 21 residues. The ends lost 0 bases at V and 0 bases at J; junction bases unmatched: 11. CDR3 in amino acids: CASSPPVPTSGGRSSYNEQFF. The CDR3 DNA follows: TGTGCCAGCTCACCACCGGTGCCGACTAGCGGGGGGCGGAGCTCCTACAATGAGCAGTTCTTC.

V is TRBV18 and J is TRBJ1-3; D is possibly TRBD1 (6 bases). V was shortened by 4 bases and J by 5 bases, with 12 bases between the two germline ends. Germline lookup yields CDR1 KGHSH and CDR2 LQKENI. The CDR3 consists of 14 residues. Written as DNA, the CDR3 is TGTGCCAGCTCACGGCCAGGGGACAGAAACACCATATATTTT. Its protein is CASSRPGDRNTIYF.

This chain connects TRBV28 to TRBJ2-3; a possible D gene is TRBD2 (5 bases). The ends were cut back, 5 bases at V and 2 bases at J, with 20 bases in the middle. This CDR3 is built from 17 residues. Germline CDR1 reads MDHEN; CDR2 reads SYDVKM. The CDR3 loop reads CASSTPSMSGNTDTQYF. CDR3 DNA sequence: TGTGCCAGCAGTACACCCTCCATGAGCGGAAACACAGATACGCAGTATTTT.

This clone was seen only a few times. Relative to the germline gene, one junction end is altered; a read error may explain this. The chain has TRBV7-7 and TRBJ1-5; 7 bases agree with TRBD1. The CDR3 has 17 residues. Per the germline V gene, CDR1 is SSHAT and CDR2 is FNYEAQ (reference sequence). The CDR3, as DNA: TGTGCTAGCAGCTTAGCGGCGAGAAGGGGGCCCAATCAGCCCCAGCATTTT. Translation: CASSLAARRGPNQPQHF. The variable domain in full, with the rest retrieved from reference TRBV7-7 and TRBJ1-5, is GAGVSQSPRYKVTKRGQDVTLRCDPISSHATLYWYQQALGQGPEFLTYFNYEAQPDKSGLPSDRFSAERPEGSISTLTIQRTEQRDSAMYRCASSLAARRGPNQPQHFGDGTRLSIL.

The CDR3 DNA reads as TGTGCCAGTTCGGCAGGGAATTCCTACGAGCAGTACTTC. Amino acid sequence: CASSAGNSYEQYF. V is TRBV19 and J is TRBJ2-7; weak D call: TRBD1 (5 bases). The CDR3 covers 13 residues. V was shortened by 8 bases and J by 1 base, with 12 bases between the two germline ends. From germline, CDR1 is LNHDA and CDR2 SQIVND (reference sequence).

The rearrangement joins TRBV11-2 to TRBJ2-5; TRBD2 agrees at 11 bases. The CDR3 is 15 residues long. Germline lookup yields CDR1 SGHAT and CDR2 FQNNGV. V lost 4 bases, J lost 5 bases, and 6 bases stayed unmatched. The CDR3 DNA is TGTGCCAGCAGCTCCATAGCGGGGGGGAGGGAGACCCAGTACTTC. Its protein is CASSSIAGGRETQYF.

The J gene is TRBJ2-1, the V gene TRBV5-1, with 9 bases matching TRBD2. The CDR3 runs 18 residues. V lost 1 base and J lost 5; bases outside the gene matches: 13. CDR1 and CDR2 from the germline V gene are SGHRS and YFSETQ. CDR3 in amino acids: CASSLSGGGAKANNEQFF. The CDR3 DNA is TGCGCCAGCAGCTTGTCTGGCGGGGGGGCGAAGGCCAACAATGAGCAGTTCTTC. The full variable domain, its missing parts supplied by reference TRBV5-1 and TRBJ2-1, is KAGVTQTPRYLIKTRGQQVTLSCSPISGHRSVSWYQQTPGQGLQFLFEYFSETQRNKGNFPGRFSGRQFSNSRSEMNVSTLELGDSALYLCASSLSGGGAKANNEQFFGPGTRLTVL.

The chain couples TRBV6-5 to TRBJ1-2; D is possibly TRBD1 (5 bases). This CDR3 spans 15 amino acids. The ends were cut back, 5 bases at V and 3 bases at J, with 16 bases in the middle. Germline values: CDR1 MNHEY, CDR2 SVGAGI. The CDR3 sequence is CASSLLLGGDYGYTF. CDR3 sequence (DNA): TGTGCCAGCAGTCTGCTTCTCGGGGGGGACTATGGCTACACCTTC.

V is TRBV19 and J is TRBJ1-5, with 7 bases that match TRBD1. The trim removed 6 bases at V and 0 bases at J, leaving 14 bases unmatched. This CDR3 comprises 18 residues. Germline CDR1 is LNHDA and CDR2 is SQIVND (reference sequence). The CDR3 loop is CASSTVGTEIYSNQPQHF. As DNA, the CDR3 is TGTGCCAGTAGCACCGTCGGGACAGAAATTTATAGCAATCAGCCCCAGCATTTT.

V gene TRBV6-6 combines with J gene TRBJ2-7; no reliable D call. Trimming left V 0 bases short and J 2 bases short, with 5 bases between. The CDR3 spans 13 residues. The V gene's germline CDR1 is MNHNY and CDR2 SVGAGI (reference sequence). In DNA, the CDR3 is TGTGCCAGCAGTTACTCACGTACCTACGAGCAGTACTTC. Encoded protein: CASSYSRTYEQYF.

This sequence joins TRBV21-1 and TRBJ1-6. TRBV21-1 is a documented pseudogene. The CDR3 is 17 residues long. For the CDR3, the DNA is TGTGCCAGCAGCCAACCTAAACGTTTCTTATATAATTCACCCCTCCACTTT. This encodes CASSQPKRFLYNSPLHF.

V is TRBV7-9 and J is TRBJ1-4; a possible D gene is TRBD1 (5 bases). CDR1 is SEHNR and CDR2 is FQNEAQ in the germline V gene (reference sequence). V lost 6 bases to trimming and J lost 8 bases, with 16 bases between them. The CDR3 covers 14 residues. The CDR3 coding sequence is TGTGCCAGCAGGGGTTGGGGGGGTAAAGAAAAACTGTTTTTT. Amino acid sequence: CASRGWGGKEKLFF. Full variable domain (remainder filled in from reference TRBV7-9 and TRBJ1-4): DTGVSQNPRHKITKRGQNVTFRCDPISEHNRLYWYRQTLGQGPEFLTYFQNEAQLEKSRLLSDRFSAERPKGSFSTLEIQRTEQGDSAMYLCASRGWGGKEKLFFGSGTQLSVL.

V and J are TRBV27 and TRBJ2-5; D gene unclear. This CDR3 is 11 amino acids long. With 3 bases removed from V and 4 bases from J, the gap between germline ends came to 3 bases. Germline lookup yields CDR1 MNHEY and CDR2 SMNVEV (reference sequence). The chain's CDR3 is CASSLGETQYF. The CDR3 DNA follows: TGTGCCAGCAGTTTGGGAGAGACCCAGTACTTC.

V is TRBV27 and J is TRBJ2-5; D may correspond to TRBD1 or TRBD2 (5 bases each). The germline V gene has CDR1 MNHEY and CDR2 SMNVEV (reference sequence). The CDR3 totals 13 residues. The V end was cut by 3 bases, the J end by 4 bases, with 9 bases between. The CDR3 nucleotides read TGTGCCAGCAGTTTGGGGGAATTAGAGACCCAGTACTTC. Protein sequence: CASSLGELETQYF.

V gene TRBV7-8 combines with J gene TRBJ2-7; D gene uncertain. Trimming removed 1 base at V and 5 bases at J, with 9 bases between. Germline V CDR1 and CDR2: SGHVS, FQNEAQ. The CDR3 length is 13 residues. The CDR3 protein is CASSLEWVHEQYF. CDR3 nucleotide sequence: TGTGCCAGCAGCTTAGAGTGGGTTCACGAGCAGTACTTC.